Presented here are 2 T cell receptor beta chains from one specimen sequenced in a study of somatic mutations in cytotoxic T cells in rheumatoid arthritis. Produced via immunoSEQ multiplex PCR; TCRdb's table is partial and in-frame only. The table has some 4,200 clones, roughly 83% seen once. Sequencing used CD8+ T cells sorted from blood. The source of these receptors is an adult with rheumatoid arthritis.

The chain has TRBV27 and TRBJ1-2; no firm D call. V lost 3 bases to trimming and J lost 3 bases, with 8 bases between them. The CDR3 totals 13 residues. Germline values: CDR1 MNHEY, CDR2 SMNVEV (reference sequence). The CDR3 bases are TGTGCCAGCAGTTTTGGGCCAGACTATGGCTACACCTTC. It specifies CASSFGPDYGYTF.

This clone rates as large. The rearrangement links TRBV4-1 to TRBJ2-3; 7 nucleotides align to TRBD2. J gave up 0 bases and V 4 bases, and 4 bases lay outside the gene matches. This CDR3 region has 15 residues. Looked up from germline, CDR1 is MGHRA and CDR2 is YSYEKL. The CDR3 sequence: CASSPSGSSTDTQYF. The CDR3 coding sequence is TGCGCCAGCAGCCCTAGCGGATCTAGCACAGATACGCAGTATTTT.